These 29 T cell receptor beta chains originate from one sample sequenced in a study of graft-versus-host responses after intestinal transplantation (dated by TCRdb to the early 2020s). Explained via the paper, the time point label denotes: cells obtained before transplantation from donor or recipient. The method behind the library was the immunoSEQ multiplex PCR assay. What TCRdb holds here is the immuneACCESS table cut down to in-frame rearrangements. Part of the clones is not present; checked against another copy, under half of the missing clones reflect an unresolved V gene, and the others are unexplained. Across this sample there are approximately 10,000 clones, with 30% seen only once. In total, the top ten clones hold about 3.5% of the sample. The source was alloreactive CD4+ T cells from a mixed lymphocyte reaction culture, collected before intestinal transplant. According to the study, the label for this sample's cell subset or site signals: CFSE-low proliferating T cells sorted from roughly 6-day pre-transplant mixed lymphocyte reaction (GvH or HvG direction). The receptors stem from a human patient who received an intestinal transplant.

This chain joins TRBV5-1 and TRBJ1-1; 7 positions match TRBD1. Looked up from germline, CDR1 is SGHRS and CDR2 is YFSETQ. After removal of 0 bases from V and 6 bases from J, the junction contained 5 bases not matched to a gene. CDR3 length: 14 amino acids. CDR3 residues: CASSLGTGSSEAFF. As DNA, the CDR3 is TGCGCCAGCAGCTTGGGGACAGGTTCCTCTGAAGCTTTCTTT.

The rearrangement links TRBV27 to TRBJ2-7; maybe TRBD2 (5 bases). Looked up from germline, CDR1 is MNHEY and CDR2 is SMNVEV (reference sequence). This CDR3 comprises 15 residues. V was trimmed by 6 bases and J by 0 bases, leaving 15 bases between them. The chain's CDR3 is CASSQDFGVSYEQYF. The CDR3, as DNA: TGTGCCAGCAGCCAAGATTTCGGGGTCTCCTACGAGCAGTACTTC.

This clone has more than one count but fewer than ten. The V call is TRBV2, the J call TRBJ2-3, with 7 bases lining up with TRBD2. V lost 3 bases, J lost 0 bases, and 3 bases stayed unmatched. Per germline, CDR1 SNHLY and CDR2 FYNNEI. The CDR3 sequence is 15 residues long. The CDR3 reads CASSEETSSTDTQYF. CDR3 nucleotides: TGTGCCAGCAGTGAGGAGACTAGCAGCACAGATACGCAGTATTTT.

The chain combines TRBV7-9 with TRBJ2-7; TRBD2 is a possible D gene (5 bases). V lost 7 bases and J 3 bases, leaving 7 bases between the germline ends. CDR3 length: 11 amino acids. The germline gives CDR1 SEHNR, CDR2 FQNEAQ (reference sequence). The CDR3, as DNA: TGTGCCAGCATGAGCGGCTACGAGCAGTACTTC. Its protein is CASMSGYEQYF.

This clone was seen a single time. The rearrangement links TRBV2 to TRBJ2-7; the D is unclear. The CDR3 has 11 amino acids. Germline CDR1 and CDR2: SNHLY and FYNNEI. Trimming removed 8 bases from V and 2 bases from J, with 7 bases in between. CDR3 residues: CASVSAYEQYF. The CDR3 DNA is TGTGCCAGCGTATCTGCCTACGAGCAGTACTTC.

This clone has just a few counts. This sequence joins TRBV6-8 and TRBJ1-1, with D tentatively TRBD1 (6 bases). The germline V and J ends were trimmed by 6 bases and 1 base, with 12 bases remaining between them. CDR1 MNHGY and CDR2 SAAAGT come from the germline V gene. The CDR3 covers 14 residues. CDR3 sequence reads: CASRHRGGNTEAFF. The CDR3 nucleotides are TGTGCCAGCAGACACCGAGGGGGGAACACTGAAGCTTTCTTT.

The chain uses TRBV6-5 and TRBJ2-1, with 7 bases identical to TRBD2. V lost 6 bases, J lost 10 bases, and 6 bases stayed unmatched. CDR3 length equals 12 residues. The germline CDR1 and CDR2 sequences are MNHEY and SVGAGI. CDR3 protein: CASRQRGNEQFF. The CDR3 nucleotides read TGTGCCAGCAGACAGCGGGGCAACGAGCAGTTCTTC.

The rearrangement links TRBV19 to TRBJ2-7, with D perhaps TRBD2 (6 bases). Trimming shortened V by 5 bases and J by 3 bases, and 14 bases separated the two germline ends. Germline CDR1 LNHDA, CDR2 SQIVND (reference sequence). The CDR3 is 14 amino acids. The CDR3 spells CASSFGGMGYEQYF. CDR3 nucleotides: TGTGCCAGTAGTTTCGGGGGAATGGGCTACGAGCAGTACTTC.

The rearrangement joins TRBV6-5 to TRBJ2-7, with 7 bases aligning to TRBD2. CDR1 and CDR2 from the germline V gene are MNHEY and SVGAGI. Trimming removed 4 bases from V and 5 bases from J; junction bases left unmatched: 8. The CDR3 loop spans 14 amino acids. The CDR3 reads CASSFQRGSNEQYF. For the CDR3, the DNA is TGTGCCAGCAGTTTTCAGCGCGGGAGTAACGAGCAGTACTTC.

As regards this clone: Being one base from a much bigger clone, this may be a read error. V usage is TRBV4-2 and J usage is TRBJ2-7, with 8 positions matching TRBD1. The CDR3 covers 15 residues. Germline V gene data show CDR1 as LGHNA and CDR2 as YNFKEQ. Trimming at V came to 0 bases and at J to 3 bases, leaving 4 bases not matched to a gene. CDR3 sequence reads: CASSQDWTGFYEQYF. In DNA, the CDR3 is TGTGCCAGCAGCCAAGACTGGACAGGGTTCTACGAGCAGTACTTC.

The V call is TRBV19, the J call TRBJ2-7; TRBD2 aligns across 10 bases. V lost 2 bases and J lost 2; bases outside the gene matches: 3. This CDR3 has 15 amino acids. From germline, CDR1 is LNHDA and CDR2 SQIVND (reference sequence). This chain's CDR3 is CASSISSGGPYEQYF. CDR3 in DNA: TGTGCCAGTAGTATAAGTAGCGGGGGGCCCTACGAGCAGTACTTC.

By share of the sample, this clone is medium-sized. V and J are TRBV19 and TRBJ2-1; no clear D. The V end was cut by 5 bases, the J end by 8 bases, with 13 bases between. The CDR3 is 13 amino acids. CDR1 is LNHDA and CDR2 is SQIVND in the germline V gene (reference sequence). The CDR3 spells CASSPLSPHEQFF. The CDR3 DNA sequence: TGTGCCAGTAGTCCACTATCCCCTCATGAGCAGTTCTTC. The full variable domain, in which reference TRBV19 and TRBJ2-1 provide the parts outside the CDR3, is DGGITQSPKYLFRKEGQNVTLSCEQNLNHDAMYWYRQDPGQGLRLIYYSQIVNDFQKGDIAEGYSVSREKKESFPLTVTSAQKNPTAFYLCASSPLSPHEQFFGPGTRLTVL.

This clone rates as medium-sized. At the DNA level, this CDR3 is encoded by other sequences in the same sample as well. CDR3 region: CASSPGGPYEQYF. DNA of the CDR3: TGTGCCAGTAGTCCAGGCGGGCCCTACGAGCAGTACTTC. The V call is TRBV19, the J call TRBJ2-7; maybe TRBD2 (5 bases). Germline assignment: CDR1 LNHDA and CDR2 SQIVND (reference sequence). The CDR3 is made up of 13 amino acids. V shed 5 bases and J shed 2 bases, with 10 bases lying between them.

The chain employs TRBV29-1 and TRBJ2-7; 7 bases match TRBD2. Germline CDR1 is SQVTM and CDR2 is ANQGSEA. This CDR3 contains 13 residues. CDR3 DNA: TGCAGTGCTACCGGGACTACTACCTACGAGCAGTACTTC. This translates into CSATGTTTYEQYF.

This clone has more than one count but fewer than ten. The gene calls are TRBV5-8 and TRBJ2-7; unclear D gene. CDR1 is SGHTS, CDR2 YDEGEE, per germline. V lost 0 bases and J lost 3, with 10 bases in between. This CDR3 is 14 amino acids long. The DNA of the CDR3 is TGTGCCAGCAGCTTGGCGGTAGGAGTCTACGAGCAGTACTTC. As protein: CASSLAVGVYEQYF.

The genes are TRBV6-5 and TRBJ2-7, with D unresolved. V lost 5 bases and J lost 2, with 7 bases in between. The CDR3 contains 12 residues. Per germline, CDR1 MNHEY and CDR2 SVGAGI. The CDR3 region has the DNA TGTGCCAGCAGTGTAGAGGCCTACGAGCAGTACTTC. Translated, it gives CASSVEAYEQYF.

This clone is labeled as medium-sized. The J gene is TRBJ2-1, the V gene TRBV4-1; D gene ambiguous. With 0 bases removed from V and 10 bases from J, the gap between germline ends came to 7 bases. This CDR3 region has 12 residues. Per germline, CDR1 MGHRA and CDR2 YSYEKL. The CDR3 spells CASSQETGEQFF. The CDR3 coding sequence is TGCGCCAGCAGCCAAGAGACTGGCGAGCAGTTCTTC.

The sample holds a few counts of this clone. The gene calls are TRBV11-2 and TRBJ2-1; 7 bases fit TRBD1. Germline CDR1 reads SGHAT; CDR2 reads FQNNGV. This CDR3 has 16 residues. V lost 5 bases, J lost 9 bases, and 16 bases stayed unmatched. The CDR3 DNA is TGTGCCAGCAGCGATGGGACAGAAATTTTTTTGAGTGAGCAGTTCTTC. Protein product: CASSDGTEIFLSEQFF.

The chain joins TRBV6-1 to TRBJ2-1; weak D call: TRBD2 (5 bases). Trimming cost V 8 bases and J 15 bases, with 14 bases left between them. Germline V lookup: CDR1 MNHNS, CDR2 SASEGT. This CDR3 is built from 10 residues. DNA for the CDR3: TGTGCCAGCGCAGCAGGACTCCTGTTCTTC. This sequence encodes CASAAGLLFF.

V is TRBV2 and J is TRBJ1-5, with 7 bases that match TRBD1. Germline CDR1 SNHLY, CDR2 FYNNEI. The CDR3 is 15 residues long. Germline trimming cut 6 bases from V and 7 bases from J; bases unmatched to any gene: 12. CDR3 DNA: TGTGCCAGCAGCAAATCTCAGGGGGTAGGACAGCCCCAGCATTTT. Translating gives CASSKSQGVGQPQHF.

The chain couples TRBV30 to TRBJ2-1; D unresolved. Looked up from germline, CDR1 is GTSNPN and CDR2 is SVGIG (reference sequence). The germline V and J ends were trimmed by 2 bases and 9 bases, with 23 bases remaining between them. The CDR3 length is 16 residues. CDR3 in amino acids: CAWSPVGPFPVGEQFF. The CDR3 nucleotides read TGTGCCTGGAGTCCCGTGGGTCCTTTTCCCGTTGGTGAGCAGTTCTTC.

The rearrangement uses TRBV2 and TRBJ1-2, with no clear D. V dropped 3 bases and J dropped 6 bases, with 17 bases sitting between them. The CDR3 runs to 15 residues. Germline CDR1 is SNHLY and CDR2 is FYNNEI. CDR3 coding DNA: TGTGCCAGCAGTGAGCCCTGGTCGATAACCCATGGCTACACCTTC. This gives the protein CASSEPWSITHGYTF.

The rearrangement uses TRBV5-1 and TRBJ1-4; D may be TRBD1 (5 bases). The V gene's germline CDR1 is SGHRS and CDR2 YFSETQ. V dropped 0 bases and J dropped 11 bases, with 11 bases sitting between them. The CDR3 extends over 13 amino acids. CDR3 amino acids: CASSLGGPGKLFF. Written as DNA, the CDR3 is TGCGCCAGCAGCTTGGGGGGCCCCGGCAAACTGTTTTTT.

This chain connects TRBV28 to TRBJ2-5; no definite D call. The CDR3 covers 12 residues. CDR1 MDHEN and CDR2 SYDVKM come from the germline V gene. Trimming removed 7 bases at V and 6 bases at J, with 12 bases between. DNA for the CDR3: TGTGCCAGCACCGTGGTGGGGAAGACCCAGTACTTC. Amino acid sequence: CASTVVGKTQYF.

The chain links TRBV6-5 to TRBJ2-5; D remains ambiguous. The CDR3 extends over 15 amino acids. Germline-derived CDR1 and CDR2 are MNHEY and SVGAGI. V gave up 5 bases and J gave up 1 base, with 14 bases separating them. The CDR3 spells CASSLMGQTQETQYF. The DNA for the CDR3 is TGTGCCAGCAGTCTGATGGGCCAGACCCAAGAGACCCAGTACTTC.

The genes are TRBV7-6 and TRBJ2-1; D may match TRBD1 or TRBD2 (5 bases each). The CDR3 runs to 13 residues. CDR1 is SGHVS, CDR2 FNYEAQ, per germline. V was shortened by 6 bases and J by 2 bases, with 8 bases between the two germline ends. CDR3: CASRLGAYNEQFF. The DNA for the CDR3 is TGTGCCAGCAGGCTGGGGGCCTACAATGAGCAGTTCTTC. The entire variable domain, with the rest obtained from reference TRBV7-6 and TRBJ2-1, is as follows: GAGVSQSPRYKVTKRGQDVALRCDPISGHVSLYWYRQALGQGPEFLTYFNYEAQQDKSGLPNDRFSAERPEGSISTLTIQRTEQRDSAMYRCASRLGAYNEQFFGPGTRLTVL.

This clone came up a few times. The chain has TRBV7-9 and TRBJ2-7; 7 positions agree with TRBD2. Germline V gene sequence: CDR1 SEHNR, CDR2 FQNEAQ (reference sequence). The length of the CDR3 is 13 residues. V lost 1 base and J lost 3; bases outside the gene matches: 0. Here the CDR3 DNA reads TGTGCCAGCAGCTTAGGGGGGGGCTACGAGCAGTACTTC. Translation: CASSLGGGYEQYF.

The chain carries TRBV27 and TRBJ2-1, with 14 bases lining up with TRBD2. Looked up from germline, CDR1 is MNHEY and CDR2 is SMNVEV (reference sequence). J was trimmed by 7 bases and V by 7 bases; bases with no gene match: 6. The CDR3 contains 15 residues. Written as DNA, the CDR3 is TGTGCCAGCACGCCCGGGACTAGCGGGAGTAATGAGCAGTTCTTC. Residues: CASTPGTSGSNEQFF.

The V and J genes are TRBV27 and TRBJ1-1; D unclear. CDR1 and CDR2 (germline): MNHEY, SMNVEV (reference sequence). Trimming pared 0 bases from V and 5 bases from J, leaving 10 bases between. This CDR3 has 14 amino acids. The chain's CDR3 is CASSLSAGSTEAFF. The CDR3 nucleotides read TGTGCCAGCAGTTTATCAGCCGGGTCGACTGAAGCTTTCTTT.